These 14 T cell receptor beta chains were all obtained from the same sample, sequenced in a study of blood T cell repertoires in COVID-19. Produced via immunoSEQ multiplex PCR; TCRdb's table is partial and in-frame only. Among almost 250,000 clones listed, around 87% were seen once. Specimen: PBMCs or T cells enriched from blood (not recorded which). The receptors shown here come from a woman aged 45-65 years who had recovered from COVID-19.

The V and J genes are TRBV6-5 and TRBJ2-1; 9 bases map to TRBD2. Trimming cost V 6 bases and J 6 bases; bases outside gene matches: 9. Per the germline V gene, CDR1 is MNHEY and CDR2 is SVGAGI. The CDR3 has 15 amino acids. The CDR3 DNA reads TGTGCCAGCAGCCGGACTAGCGATGGGGGCAATGAGCAGTTCTTC. Translating gives CASSRTSDGGNEQFF.

This clone was seen a handful of times. The V call is TRBV7-9, the J call TRBJ2-1; D may be TRBD2 (7 bases). CDR1 and CDR2 (germline): SEHNR, FQNEAQ (reference sequence). There are 15 residues in the CDR3. With 7 bases removed from V and 4 bases from J, the gap between germline ends came to 17 bases. This CDR3 reads CASTRGAGVYNEQFF. CDR3 nucleotides: TGTGCCAGCACCCGGGGGGCAGGAGTATACAATGAGCAGTTCTTC.

This clone was found a few times. Here the CDR3 DNA reads TGCGCCAGCAGCCTCTACGGACAGCGAGGATCACCCCTCCACTTT. It specifies CASSLYGQRGSPLHF. The chain combines TRBV5-1 with TRBJ1-6, with D possibly matching TRBD1 (6 bases). The ends were cut back, 4 bases at V and 10 bases at J, with 18 bases in the middle. In germline, CDR1 is SGHRS, CDR2 YFSETQ. This CDR3 has 15 amino acids.

V is TRBV10-3 and J is TRBJ1-2; the D is unclear. The length of the CDR3 is 13 residues. From germline, CDR1 is ENHRY and CDR2 SYGVKD. V was trimmed by 1 base and J by 6 bases, leaving 9 bases between them. The CDR3: CAISEYHSHGYTF. The CDR3 DNA sequence: TGTGCCATCAGTGAGTACCATAGCCATGGCTACACCTTC.

The CDR3 coding sequence is TGTGCCAGCAGTTTTAAGAGGAACACTGAAGCTTTCTTT. Its translation: CASSFKRNTEAFF. The chain employs TRBV12-3 or TRBV12-4 and TRBJ1-1; D unresolved. V was cut by 3 bases and J by 1 base, with 6 bases left in between. This CDR3 is built from 13 residues.

This clone showed up just once. V usage is TRBV2 and J usage is TRBJ2-6, with TRBD2 as a possible D gene (5 bases). Germline V gene lookup returns CDR1 SNHLY and CDR2 FYNNEI. The CDR3 runs 16 residues. V lost 8 bases and J lost 0, with 14 bases in between. CDR3 in amino acids: CASGRGAFSGANVLTF. CDR3 nucleotide sequence: TGTGCCAGCGGCCGGGGTGCGTTCTCTGGGGCCAACGTCCTGACTTTC.

This clone was seen just once. The genes are TRBV6-4 and TRBJ2-3; weak D call: TRBD2 (6 bases). CDR3 length: 15 residues. Germline CDR1 reads MRHNA; CDR2 reads SNTAGT. V lost 3 bases to trimming and J lost 5 bases, with 15 bases between them. The CDR3 protein is CASSEGDSRGDTQYF. The CDR3 nucleotides are TGTGCCAGCAGTGAAGGGGACTCCCGGGGAGATACGCAGTATTTT.

The J gene is TRBJ2-5, the V gene TRBV6-2 or TRBV6-3, with D maybe TRBD2 (5 bases). Trimming removed 5 bases at V and 5 bases at J, with 18 bases between. CDR3 length: 15 residues. The germline CDR1 and CDR2 sequences are MNHEY and SVGEGT. The CDR3 region is CASSHIRGGVETQYF. CDR3 DNA sequence: TGTGCCAGCAGTCACATACGGGGTGGCGTGGAGACCCAGTACTTC.

This rearrangement joins TRBV13 to TRBJ1-3, with D possibly matching TRBD1 (6 bases). Germline lookup yields CDR1 PRHDT and CDR2 FYEKMQ (reference sequence). V was pared by 2 bases and J by 0 bases, with 11 bases between. This CDR3 has 16 amino acids. The CDR3 bases are TGTGCCAGCAGCTTAAGGCGGACAGCCTCTGGAAACACCATATATTTT. Protein product: CASSLRRTASGNTIYF.

The chain uses TRBV19 and TRBJ2-7; 9 bases are a match to TRBD2. CDR3 length equals 14 residues. The V gene end was trimmed by 5 bases and the J gene end by 6 bases; junction bases not matched to a gene: 8. The germline V gene has CDR1 LNHDA and CDR2 SQIVND (reference sequence). This CDR3 reads CASSLRLAVGEQYF. CDR3 nucleotide sequence: TGTGCCAGTAGTTTACGACTAGCGGTGGGCGAGCAGTACTTC.

The genes are TRBV30 and TRBJ1-4; maybe TRBD1 (6 bases). V lost 1 base and J lost 5, with 14 bases in between. The CDR3 has 15 amino acids. Germline values: CDR1 GTSNPN, CDR2 SVGIG (reference sequence). CDR3 region: CAWSGGQKLNEKLFF. For the CDR3, the DNA is TGTGCCTGGAGTGGAGGACAGAAGCTAAATGAAAAACTGTTTTTT. The entire variable domain, with the rest obtained from reference TRBV30 and TRBJ1-4, is as follows: SQTIHQWPATLVQPVGSPLSLECTVEGTSNPNLYWYRQAAGRGLQLLFYSVGIGQISSEVPQNLSASRPQDRQFILSSKKLLLSDSGFYLCAWSGGQKLNEKLFFGSGTQLSVL.

This chain links TRBV30 with TRBJ1-1; D is perhaps TRBD1 (6 bases). CDR1 GTSNPN and CDR2 SVGIG come from the germline V gene (reference sequence). V was shortened by 4 bases and J by 1 base, with 16 bases between the two germline ends. The CDR3 consists of 15 residues. The CDR3 DNA reads as TGTGCCTGGACCCGCTCGGACAGATGGAACACTGAAGCTTTCTTT. Residues: CAWTRSDRWNTEAFF.

The genes are TRBV2 and TRBJ2-3, with D perhaps TRBD2 (5 bases). The CDR3 contains 15 residues. Trimming stripped 8 bases from V and 1 base from J, with 16 bases between. Germline V CDR1 and CDR2: SNHLY, FYNNEI. The DNA for the CDR3 is TGTGCCAGCCTTACGGGAACGGTGGGCACAGATACGCAGTATTTT. Translating gives CASLTGTVGTDTQYF.

The chain links TRBV11-3 to TRBJ2-5; D is perhaps TRBD1 (6 bases). The ends were cut back, 5 bases at V and 1 base at J, with 11 bases in the middle. This CDR3 region has 14 residues. Germline V gene lookup returns CDR1 SGHNT and CDR2 YENEEA. CDR3 protein: CASSATGLQETQYF. CDR3 nucleotide sequence: TGTGCCAGCAGCGCTACAGGGCTCCAAGAGACCCAGTACTTC.